This TCR beta chain came from a study of shared clonotypes between healthy human individuals (dated by TCRdb to 2018 to 2021). Background for the entire study: The cohort included three men and a couple of women between 18 and 49 years of age. For each donor, CD4 naive and CD4 memory were each run on three plates, CD8 naive on two plates, and CD8 memory on one plate. Blood TCR repertoires of about five healthy adults were deeply sequenced to estimate repertoire size and the extent of clonotype sharing between individuals. To increase sequencing depth and limit assay-specific biases, TCR repertoire library preparation and sequencing were carried out by different laboratories using diverse techniques. Between about 0.85 and 9.5 billion PBMCs per donor were obtained by leukapheresis. Results and caveats for the whole study, not just this receptor: Rarefaction of sorted-subset datasets indicated incomplete sequencing despite the large sequencing depth. Compared with non-shared clonotypes, clonotypes shared by all four sorted-subset donors had higher generation probabilities. Sharing across several donors was observed for about 5% of naive CD4, 3% to 3.5% of naive CD8, about 2.5% of memory CD4, and 0.4% of memory CD8 clonotypes. Pairwise subsampling indicated that sequencing depth was expected to affect the degree of clonotype sharing among donors. Naive subsets generally had larger estimated clonotype richness than memory subsets. The genetic and exposure-history diversity represented was limited by the small number of donors. Sampling was restricted to blood, and TCR repertoires in tissues likely differ from the TCR repertoires found in blood.

From cysteine to phenylalanine, the CDR3 is 14 amino acids long. Kept here is only the CDR3 DNA, which spans 42 bases and is read in frame from base 1. From the germline V gene, CDR1 is SNHLY and CDR2 is FYNNEI. Trimming leaves V shorter by 7 bases and J shorter by 5 bases, with the junction holding 8 bases beyond the gene matches. TCR CDR3 regions were amplified from genomic DNA by multiplex PCR using the deep immunoSEQ assay. Genomic DNA extracted from each cell subset was distributed evenly over all wells of several immunoSEQ 96-well plates, and each plate served as one replicate. For sorted subsets, 200 to 250 ng genomic DNA, equal to 30,000 to 35,000 T cell genomes, was loaded into each replicate PCR. Purified libraries were quantified with a Qubit 3.0 fluorometer, sized on a Bioanalyzer 2100, and re-quantified with the KAPA Library Quantification kit. Every immunoSEQ 96-well plate was sequenced on a dedicated single-read 150-cycle Illumina NextSeq 550 flow cell. On the study's bioinformatics: The immunoSEQ output contained only junctional sequences without quality scores, so filtering could not match that applied to full-length reads. Sequences were annotated with PyIR, a Python wrapper for IgBLAST v1.9, using IMGT germline references to assign V/J genes and CDR3. Reads with weak V/J assignments (E-value above 1e-6), missing CDR3, stop codons, out-of-frame junctions, or ambiguous translated residues were removed. V3J clonotypes were defined by identical inferred V gene, J gene, and CDR3 amino acid sequence. The percentage overlap between two repertoires was calculated by dividing the number of shared unique clonotypes by the size of the smaller repertoire. Three approaches were used to assess repertoire richness: RTK rarefaction, the Chao1 estimator, and Recon v2.1 estimates of unobserved clonotypes. OLGA was used to compute generation probabilities for all TCRbeta clonotypes that the gDNA method yielded from a handful of donors. Entries here come from immuneACCESS through TCRdb and include only in-frame sequences with V and J called. Some clones fail to appear in such tables; in the studies checked, an unresolved V gene covers under half of the shortfall, and the cause of the remainder is unknown. The DNA gave D and trimming, while V, J and clone size come from that table. Recorded for this sample are approximately 530,000 clones; 95% to 97% of them occurred a single time. Of the sample, 0.064% is held by the ten largest clones.

As regards this clone: Its target antigen remains unknown. No qualities accompany the bases; no much larger clone lies one base away.

Healthy HIV-negative adults with no recently reported acute infections or vaccinations were included as donors. All donors were Caucasian adults living in Nashville, Tennessee, USA. CD4+ T cells were enriched by magnetic negative selection; naive cells were then positively selected on CD45RA, and the negative fraction formed the memory subset. After blood collection by leukapheresis, PBMCs were isolated using Ficoll-Histopaque density gradient centrifugation and then cryopreserved in the vapor phase of liquid nitrogen. Analytical flow cytometry was used to check the purity and quantity of each magnetically sorted T cell population. Each sorted fraction had its genomic DNA isolated and then quantified by UV absorbance on a Nanodrop 2000c.

The source is a woman in her 30s in good health. The rearranged segments are TRBV2 and TRBJ1-1, and 9 junction bases match TRBD1. Sequenced sample: naive CD4+ T cells sorted from blood. The label giving this sample's cell subset or site can be read as: CD45RA+ positively selected. Here the CDR3 is given as CASTPGQGKTEAFF. The DNA sequence is as follows: TGTGCCAGCACCCCTGGACAGGGGAAAACTGAAGCTTTCTTT. The full variable domain, with segments outside the CDR3 supplied by the reference TRBV2 and TRBJ1-1 proteins, appears as EPEVTQTPSHQVTQMGQEVILRCVPISNHLYFYWYRQILGQKVEFLVSFYNNEISEKSEIFDDQFSVERPDGSNFTLKIRSTKLEDSAMYFCASTPGQGKTEAFFGQGTRLTVV.